A selection of T cell receptor beta chains follows, all from one sample in a study of T cells in Graves' hyperthyroidism and ophthalmopathy. TCRdb called the multiplex PCR reads again in MiXCR, with one record for every CDR3 protein. The table records hundreds of thousands of distinct CDR3 sequences, around 15% of them present only once. The sequenced sample was blood. Receptor source: a woman aged 18-29 years with Graves' hyperthyroidism. The CDR3 runs from the conserved cysteine through the conserved F or W.

>TRBJ1-3|TRBV18
CASSPPADISGNTIYF
>TRBJ2-2|TRBV28
CASSLVLRNTGELFF
>TRBJ2-7|TRBV19
CASSPSQEYEQYF
>TRBJ2-4|TRBV11-2
CASSFGTVVPLAKNIQYF
>TRBJ2-1|TRBV7-9
CASSISGTIGEQFF
>TRBJ2-3|TRBV3-1
CASSQRYPDTQYF
>TRBJ1-1|TRBV3-1
CASSLWQTEAFF
>TRBJ2-3|TRBV7-2
CASSPGTSGSFTDTQYF
>TRBJ2-1|TRBV9
CASSAFVGSYNEQFF
>TRBJ1-6|TRBV6-1
CASSRGLGSYNSPLHF
>TRBJ2-2|TRBV30
CAWSADRTVNTGELFF
>TRBJ2-5|TRBV27
CASGTAGGPPQQTQYF
>TRBJ2-7|TRBV30
CAWSVLTGTYEQYF
>TRBJ1-4|TRBV9
CASSASPQSSENEKLFF
>TRBJ2-1|TRBV5-8
CASKGPGYNEQFF
>TRBJ2-1|TRBV4-2
CASSQEPRLAVSYNEQFF
>TRBJ2-2|TRBV6-5
CASSYLAANTGELFF
>TRBJ2-3|TRBV30
CAWSGSVTPTDTQYF
>TRBJ2-2|TRBV12-3/TRBV12-4
CASSFRLIPGLAGGGTGELFF
>TRBJ2-7|TRBV4-3
CASSQDRGFYEQYF
>TRBJ1-3|TRBV29-1
CSVYRDLSGNTIYF
>TRBJ2-5|TRBV7-8
CASSLETMGETQYF
>TRBJ2-5|TRBV7-2
CASSFTGQETQYF
>TRBJ1-1|TRBV20-1
CSAPKGGPEAFF
>TRBJ2-7|TRBV7-2
CASSLSTTYEQYF
>TRBJ1-6|TRBV28
CASSVPGPKSLHF
>TRBJ2-5|TRBV5-6
CASSLGQGKTQYF
>TRBJ2-7|TRBV7-8
CASSPASRSVYEQYF